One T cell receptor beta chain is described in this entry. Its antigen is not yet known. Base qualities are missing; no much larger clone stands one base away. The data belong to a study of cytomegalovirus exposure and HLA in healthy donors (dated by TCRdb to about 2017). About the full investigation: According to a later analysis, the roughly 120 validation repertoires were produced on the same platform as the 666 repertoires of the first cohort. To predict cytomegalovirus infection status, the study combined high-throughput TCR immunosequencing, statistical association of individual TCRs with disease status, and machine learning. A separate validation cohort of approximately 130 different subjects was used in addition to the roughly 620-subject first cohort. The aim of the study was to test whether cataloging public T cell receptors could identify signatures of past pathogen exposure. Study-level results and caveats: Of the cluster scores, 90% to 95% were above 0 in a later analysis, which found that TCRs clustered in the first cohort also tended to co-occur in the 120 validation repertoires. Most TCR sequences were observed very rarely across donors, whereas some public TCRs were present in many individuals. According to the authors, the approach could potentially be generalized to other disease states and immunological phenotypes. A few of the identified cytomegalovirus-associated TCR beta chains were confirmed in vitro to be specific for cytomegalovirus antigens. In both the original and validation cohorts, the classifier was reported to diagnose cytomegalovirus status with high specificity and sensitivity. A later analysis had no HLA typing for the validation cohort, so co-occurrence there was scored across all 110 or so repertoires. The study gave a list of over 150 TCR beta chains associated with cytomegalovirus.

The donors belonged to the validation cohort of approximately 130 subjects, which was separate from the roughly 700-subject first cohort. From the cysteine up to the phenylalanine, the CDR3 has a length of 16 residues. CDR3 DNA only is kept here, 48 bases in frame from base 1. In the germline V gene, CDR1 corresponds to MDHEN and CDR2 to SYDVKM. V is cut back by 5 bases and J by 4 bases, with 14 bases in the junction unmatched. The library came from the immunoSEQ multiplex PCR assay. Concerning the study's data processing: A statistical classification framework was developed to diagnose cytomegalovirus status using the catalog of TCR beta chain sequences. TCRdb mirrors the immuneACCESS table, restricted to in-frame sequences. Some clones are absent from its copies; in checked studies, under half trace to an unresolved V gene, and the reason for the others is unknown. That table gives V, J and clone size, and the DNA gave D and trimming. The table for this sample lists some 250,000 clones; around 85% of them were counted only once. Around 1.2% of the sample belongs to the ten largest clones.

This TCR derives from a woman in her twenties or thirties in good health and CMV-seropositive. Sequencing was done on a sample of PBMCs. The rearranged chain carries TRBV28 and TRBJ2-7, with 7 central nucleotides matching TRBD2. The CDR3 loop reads CASSPSSRGSAYEQYF. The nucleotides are TGTGCCAGCAGTCCGTCCTCTCGCGGGAGTGCATACGAGCAGTACTTC.